This T cell receptor (beta chain) originates from a study of Graves' ophthalmopathy and Graves' hyperthyroidism (dated by TCRdb to 2017 to 2018). Study-wide context: Peripheral blood samples were taken at the time of initial diagnosis, before any treatment was given. TCR beta repertoire signatures were used to distinguish Graves' ophthalmopathy from Graves' hyperthyroidism and to predict progression to ophthalmopathy. In total, 120 to 150 blood samples were TCR-sequenced: 40 to 45 ophthalmopathy, some 72 hyperthyroidism and some 17 hyperthyroidism-to-ophthalmopathy patients. A discovery set of 95 to 100 patients (43 ophthalmopathy, 57 stable hyperthyroidism) was enrolled to explore V-J signatures distinguishing ophthalmopathy from hyperthyroidism. The independent validation cohort included 18 to 20 hyperthyroidism patients plus 17 patients who later progressed from hyperthyroidism to ophthalmopathy. In about six hyperthyroidism patients, T-cell repertoires of thyroid tissue and blood were compared. Following sampling, methimazole starting at 30 mg daily was administered to hyperthyroidism patients, and high-dose intravenous methylprednisolone was administered to ophthalmopathy patients. The approximately 98 discovery patients were randomly divided into training and test sets at a 7:3 ratio. Overall results and qualifications from the work: Most expanded thyroid clonotypes with frequency above 0.001 were also detected in blood, suggesting blood repertoires may reflect the thyroid immune response. No statistical method was used to set the sample size in advance, and the investigators knew which group each participant was assigned to. In validation, the model predicted ophthalmopathy progression with nearly 71% sensitivity and about 77% specificity; fewer than 15 predicted patients were CT-confirmed with GO in a median of approximately six months. Ophthalmopathy was separated from stable hyperthyroidism by the 13-signature model with roughly 87% sensitivity and around 81% specificity in cross-validation and with 80%/75% in the test set.

V lost 2 bases and J lost 1 base, and the count of bases not matched to a germline gene is 7. Spanning cysteine to phenylalanine, the CDR3 consists of 15 amino acids. Only the CDR3 part of the read is kept: 45 bases, read in frame from the first base. Based on the germline V gene (reference sequence), the CDR1 and CDR2 sequences are DFQATT and SNEGSKA. This clonotype was counted many times. What this receptor recognizes is not known. Base qualities are not at hand, and no much larger clone is one base apart. TCR beta CDR3 regions were amplified from RNA transcripts for repertoire sequencing. The first round was an RT-PCR using HTBI primers with the Qiagen OneStep RT-PCR kit, and this first round was followed by a second-round multiplex PCR, then size selection and purification. Sequencing of the libraries was carried out on an Illumina HiSeq2000 in paired-end mode with 100 bp reads. The authors' pipeline ran thus. SOAPnuke was used for read processing, and reads with adapters, uncalled bases, a mean Phred below 15, or no exact constant-primer or identifier match were discarded. COPE v1.2.5 was used to merge high-quality paired reads. Each unique nucleotide sequence was defined as a clonotype, and clonotypes were aligned to IMGT TRB V, D and J references with MiTCR v1.1. Analysis was restricted to V-J combinations with a frequency above 0.0001, which covered roughly 99% of repertoires. For each V-J combination, a TCR clonal expansion and chaos score was defined as the ratio of F50 clonal expansion to chaos observed in the TCRdist matrix. Welch's t-statistics and random forest were used to narrow the features down to around 13 V-J combinations, which were then fed into a naive Bayes classifier. The similarity between thyroid and blood repertoires was quantified using the Morisita-Horn index. The raw public data were reprocessed by TCRdb itself: fastp quality trimming at Q25, MiXCR clonotype calling, in-frame beta chains only. CDR3 protein duplicates are merged, each entry listing the most common genes and DNA. These V and J calls rely on TCRdb rather than the paper's analysis. The sample includes under 800,000 distinct CDR3 sequences, with about 20% observed a single time. The ten top clones hold approximately 6.5% of the sample.

Hyperthyroidism was considered stable if no progression to ophthalmopathy occurred within 18 months of follow-up. Hyperthyroidism patients were newly diagnosed, were aged 18 to 65 years, and had a disease duration under 2 months. Patients with other autoimmune diseases, uncontrolled infections, pregnancy or lactation were excluded from the study. Diagnosis relied on clinical symptoms, serum thyroxine, TRAb, thyroid ultrasound and orbital computed tomography. Using Ficoll-Paque density gradient centrifugation, PBMCs were isolated from about 9.4 ml of fresh peripheral blood. Trizol reagent was used to extract the total RNA, and its quality was then checked on an Agilent 2100 Bioanalyzer.

The sequence came from a woman aged 18-30 years with stable Graves' hyperthyroidism. Some clones in this sample may be carry-over from other donors' samples. Donor details come from another sample of the same person, matched by shared clones. Sample: peripheral blood. The chain was built from TRBV20-1 and TRBJ1-1, with 7 central nucleotides matching TRBD1. The CDR3 region: CSARQGVYRNTEAFF. The nucleotides are TGCAGTGCTAGACAGGGGGTTTATCGGAACACTGAAGCTTTCTTT.